This T cell receptor beta chain was identified in a study of shared clonotypes between healthy human individuals. Points from the study as a whole: Among the subsets, naive ones generally showed larger estimated richness than memory ones.

An assay was performed, and its level was deep. Clones were read by immunoSEQ multiplex PCR, and TCRdb kept only the in-frame ones, dropping some. Here the sample spans roughly 2.5 million clones, approximately 90% being singletons. Germline values: CDR1 MGHRA, CDR2 YSYEKL. The V gene end was trimmed by 5 bases and the J gene end by 0 bases; junction bases not matched to a gene: 5. This CDR3 spans 16 amino acids. Concerning this clone itself: The antigen is undetermined.

The J gene is TRBJ2-2, the V gene TRBV4-1; 8 bases are shared with TRBD1. This receptor was identified in a man between 18 and 29 years old in good health. The sample was naive CD4+ T cells sorted from blood. Subset described: CD45RA+ positively selected. The CDR3 region has the DNA TGCGCCAGCAGCTGGACAGGGTTACCGAACACCGGGGAGCTGTTTTTT. It translates to CASSWTGLPNTGELFF.